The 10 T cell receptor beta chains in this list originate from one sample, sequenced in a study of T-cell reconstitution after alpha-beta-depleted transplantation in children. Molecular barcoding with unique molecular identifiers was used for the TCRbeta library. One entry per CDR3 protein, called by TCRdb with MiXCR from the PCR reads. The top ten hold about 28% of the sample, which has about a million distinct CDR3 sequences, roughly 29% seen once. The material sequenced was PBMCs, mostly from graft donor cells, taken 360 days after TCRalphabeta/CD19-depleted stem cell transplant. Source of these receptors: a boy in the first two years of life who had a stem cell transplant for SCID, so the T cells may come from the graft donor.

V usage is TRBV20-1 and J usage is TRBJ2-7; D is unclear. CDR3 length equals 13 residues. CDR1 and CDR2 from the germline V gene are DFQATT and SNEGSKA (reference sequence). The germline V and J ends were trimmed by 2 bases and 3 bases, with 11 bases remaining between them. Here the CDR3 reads CSARLDRRYEQYF. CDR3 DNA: TGCAGTGCTAGACTGGACCGGCGCTACGAGCAGTACTTC.

This CDR3 reads CSALPGGAGFAEQFF. Written as DNA, the CDR3 is TGCAGTGCCCTCCCCGGGGGGGCTGGGTTCGCTGAGCAGTTCTTC. This sequence joins TRBV20-1 and TRBJ2-1; 8 nucleotides match TRBD2. V lost 6 bases, J lost 9 bases, and 16 bases stayed unmatched. The CDR3 totals 15 residues. CDR1 and CDR2 (germline): DFQATT, SNEGSKA (reference sequence).

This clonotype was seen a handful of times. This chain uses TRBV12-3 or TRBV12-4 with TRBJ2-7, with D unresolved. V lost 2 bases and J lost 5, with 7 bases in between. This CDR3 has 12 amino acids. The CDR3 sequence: CASSLSRDEQYF. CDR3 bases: TGTGCCAGCAGTTTATCAAGGGACGAGCAGTACTTC.

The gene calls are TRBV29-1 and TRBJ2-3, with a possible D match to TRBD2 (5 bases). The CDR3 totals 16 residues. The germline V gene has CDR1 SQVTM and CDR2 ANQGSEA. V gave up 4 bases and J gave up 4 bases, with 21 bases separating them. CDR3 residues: CSVVSGTASRADTQYF. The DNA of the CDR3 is TGCAGCGTTGTCAGCGGCACCGCCTCTCGTGCAGATACGCAGTATTTT.

The CDR3 bases are TGTGCCAGCAGCGATCCGGGACTAGTCGGATACCCCGGGGAGCTGTTTTTT. This translates into CASSDPGLVGYPGELFF. This sequence joins TRBV7-2 and TRBJ2-2; TRBD2 matches at 8 bases. The CDR3 length is 17 residues. Trimming cost V 5 bases and J 6 bases; bases outside gene matches: 14. Germline V lookup: CDR1 SGHTA, CDR2 FQGNSA.

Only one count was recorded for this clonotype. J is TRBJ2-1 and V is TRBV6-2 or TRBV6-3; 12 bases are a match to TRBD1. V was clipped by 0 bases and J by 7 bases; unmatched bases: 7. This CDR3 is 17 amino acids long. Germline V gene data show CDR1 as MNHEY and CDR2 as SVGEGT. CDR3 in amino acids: CASSYSPGTGGLNEQFF. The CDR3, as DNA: TGTGCCAGCAGTTACTCTCCCGGGACAGGGGGCTTGAATGAGCAGTTCTTC.

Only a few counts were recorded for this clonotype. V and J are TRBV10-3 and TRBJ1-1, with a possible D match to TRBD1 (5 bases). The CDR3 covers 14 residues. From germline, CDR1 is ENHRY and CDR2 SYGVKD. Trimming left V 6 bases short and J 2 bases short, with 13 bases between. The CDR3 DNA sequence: TGTGCCATCAGAAAACAGGCCTCCAACACTGAAGCTTTCTTT. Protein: CAIRKQASNTEAFF.

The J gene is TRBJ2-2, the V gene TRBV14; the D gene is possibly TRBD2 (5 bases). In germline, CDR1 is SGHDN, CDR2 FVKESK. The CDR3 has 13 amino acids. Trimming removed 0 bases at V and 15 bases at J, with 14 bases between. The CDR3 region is CASSQDLGRRMFF. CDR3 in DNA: TGTGCCAGCAGCCAAGATCTGGGCCGGAGGATGTTTTTT. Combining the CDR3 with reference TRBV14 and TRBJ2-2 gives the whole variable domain EAGVTQFPSHSVIEKGQTVTLRCDPISGHDNLYWYRRVMGKEIKFLLHFVKESKQDESGMPNNRFLAERTGGTYSTLKVQPAELEDSGVYFCASSQDLGRRMFFGEGSRLTVL.

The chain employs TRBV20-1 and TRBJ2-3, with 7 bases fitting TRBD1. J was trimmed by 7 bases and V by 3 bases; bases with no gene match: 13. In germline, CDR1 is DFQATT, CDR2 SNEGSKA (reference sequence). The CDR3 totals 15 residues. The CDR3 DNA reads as TGCAGTGCTAGTGTAGGGACAGCAGCTTACAATACGCAGTATTTT. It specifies CSASVGTAAYNTQYF.

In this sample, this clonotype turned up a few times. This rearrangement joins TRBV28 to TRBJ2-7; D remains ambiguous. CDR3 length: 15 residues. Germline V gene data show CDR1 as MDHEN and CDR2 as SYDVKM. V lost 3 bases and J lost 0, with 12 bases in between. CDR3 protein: CASSLFRIGSYEQYF. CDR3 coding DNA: TGTGCCAGCAGTTTGTTCAGGATCGGCTCCTACGAGCAGTACTTC.